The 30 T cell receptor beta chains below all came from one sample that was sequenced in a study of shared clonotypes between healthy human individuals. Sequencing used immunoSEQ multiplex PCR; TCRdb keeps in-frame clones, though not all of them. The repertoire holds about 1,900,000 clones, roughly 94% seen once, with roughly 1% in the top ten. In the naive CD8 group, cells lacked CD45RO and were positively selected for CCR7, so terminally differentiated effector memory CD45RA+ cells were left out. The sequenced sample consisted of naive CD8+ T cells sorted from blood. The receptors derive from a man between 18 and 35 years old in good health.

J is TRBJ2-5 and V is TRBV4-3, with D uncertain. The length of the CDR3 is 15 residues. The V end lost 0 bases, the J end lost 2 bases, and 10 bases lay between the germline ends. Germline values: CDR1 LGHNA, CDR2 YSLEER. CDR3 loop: CASSQDGLEQETQYF. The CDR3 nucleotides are TGCGCCAGCAGCCAAGACGGTCTAGAGCAAGAGACCCAGTACTTC.

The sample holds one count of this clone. The chain's CDR3 is CASSGGTGAYEQYF. The CDR3 coding sequence is TGCGCCAGCAGCGGCGGGACCGGAGCCTACGAGCAGTACTTC. This rearrangement joins TRBV4-1 to TRBJ2-7, with D tentatively TRBD2 (6 bases). Trimming cost V 5 bases and J 2 bases, with 13 bases left between them. The germline V gene encodes CDR1 MGHRA and CDR2 YSYEKL. This CDR3 is 14 amino acids long.

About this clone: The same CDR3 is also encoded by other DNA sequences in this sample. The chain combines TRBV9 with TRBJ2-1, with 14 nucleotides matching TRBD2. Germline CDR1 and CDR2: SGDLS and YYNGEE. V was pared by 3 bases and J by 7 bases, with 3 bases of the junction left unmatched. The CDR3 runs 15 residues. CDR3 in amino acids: CASSAGLAGGNEQFF. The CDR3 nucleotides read TGTGCCAGCAGCGCAGGACTAGCGGGAGGAAATGAGCAGTTCTTC.

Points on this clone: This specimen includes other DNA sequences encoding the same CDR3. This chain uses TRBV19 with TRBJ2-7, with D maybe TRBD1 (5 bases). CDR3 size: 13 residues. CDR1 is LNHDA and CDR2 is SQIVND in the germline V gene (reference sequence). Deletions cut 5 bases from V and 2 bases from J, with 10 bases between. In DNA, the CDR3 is TGTGCCAGTAGTGTCACAGGAGCCTACGAGCAGTACTTC. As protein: CASSVTGAYEQYF.

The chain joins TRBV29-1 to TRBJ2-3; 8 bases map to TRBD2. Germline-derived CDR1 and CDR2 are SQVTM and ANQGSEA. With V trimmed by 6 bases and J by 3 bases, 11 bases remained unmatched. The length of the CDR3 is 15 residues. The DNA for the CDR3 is TGCAGCGTAGAGCTGCTGAGCGGGAGAACAGATACGCAGTATTTT. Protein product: CSVELLSGRTDTQYF.

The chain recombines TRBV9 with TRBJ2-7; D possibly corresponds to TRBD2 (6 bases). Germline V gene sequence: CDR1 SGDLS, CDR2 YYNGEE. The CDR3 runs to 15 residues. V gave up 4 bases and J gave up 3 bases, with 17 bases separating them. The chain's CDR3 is CASSPRRAPGYEQYF. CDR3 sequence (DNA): TGTGCCAGCAGCCCCCGGAGGGCTCCCGGCTACGAGCAGTACTTC.

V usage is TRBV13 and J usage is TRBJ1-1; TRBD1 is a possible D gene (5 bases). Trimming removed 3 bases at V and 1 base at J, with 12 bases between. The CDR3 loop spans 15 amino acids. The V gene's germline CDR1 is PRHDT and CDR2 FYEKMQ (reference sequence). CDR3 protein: CASSFWGQGNTEAFF. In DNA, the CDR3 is TGTGCCAGCAGCTTTTGGGGCCAGGGGAACACTGAAGCTTTCTTT.

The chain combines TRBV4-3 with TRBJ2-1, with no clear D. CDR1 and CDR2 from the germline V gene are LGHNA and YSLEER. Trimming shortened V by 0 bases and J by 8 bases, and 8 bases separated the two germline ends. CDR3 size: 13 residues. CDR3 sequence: CASSQDQKYEQFF. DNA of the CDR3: TGCGCCAGCAGCCAAGATCAGAAGTATGAGCAGTTCTTC.

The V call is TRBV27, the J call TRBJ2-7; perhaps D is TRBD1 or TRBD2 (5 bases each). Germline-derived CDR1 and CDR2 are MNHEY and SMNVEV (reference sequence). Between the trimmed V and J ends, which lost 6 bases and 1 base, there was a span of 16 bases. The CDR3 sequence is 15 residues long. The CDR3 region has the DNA TGTGCCAGCAGCGGACCATGGGACGGGTCCTACGAGCAGTACTTC. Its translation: CASSGPWDGSYEQYF.

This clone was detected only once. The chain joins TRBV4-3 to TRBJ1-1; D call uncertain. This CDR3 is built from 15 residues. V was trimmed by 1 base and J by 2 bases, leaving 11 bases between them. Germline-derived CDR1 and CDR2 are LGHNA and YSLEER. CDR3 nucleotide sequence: TGCGCCAGCAGCCAAGTAAGGGATTCAAACACTGAAGCTTTCTTT. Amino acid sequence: CASSQVRDSNTEAFF.

CDR3 region: CASSLEAVAGPRGTQYF. Here the CDR3 DNA reads TGTGCCAGCAGCTTAGAAGCGGTAGCGGGCCCTCGGGGGACCCAGTACTTC. This chain links TRBV7-9 with TRBJ2-5; 7 bases line up with TRBD2. V trimming: 1 base; J trimming: 7 bases; junction bases outside the gene matches: 15. The CDR3 has 17 residues. Germline assignment: CDR1 SEHNR and CDR2 FQNEAQ (reference sequence). Supplemented by reference TRBV7-9 and TRBJ2-5, the full variable domain reads DTGVSQNPRHKITKRGQNVTFRCDPISEHNRLYWYRQTLGQGPEFLTYFQNEAQLEKSRLLSDRFSAERPKGSFSTLEIQRTEQGDSAMYLCASSLEAVAGPRGTQYFGPGTRLLVL.

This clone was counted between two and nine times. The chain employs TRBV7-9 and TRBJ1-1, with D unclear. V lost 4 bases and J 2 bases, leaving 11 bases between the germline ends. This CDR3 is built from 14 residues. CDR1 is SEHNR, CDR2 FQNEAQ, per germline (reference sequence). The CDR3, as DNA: TGTGCCAGCAGCTCCCTGGGGTACAACACTGAAGCTTTCTTT. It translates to CASSSLGYNTEAFF.

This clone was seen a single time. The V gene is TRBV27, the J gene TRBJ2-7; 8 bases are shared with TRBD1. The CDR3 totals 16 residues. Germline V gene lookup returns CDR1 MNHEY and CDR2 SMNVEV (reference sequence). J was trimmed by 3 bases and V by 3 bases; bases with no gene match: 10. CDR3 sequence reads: CASSFSQGEIDYEQYF. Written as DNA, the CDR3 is TGTGCCAGCAGTTTTTCACAGGGGGAGATCGACTACGAGCAGTACTTC.

The CDR3 DNA reads TGTGCCAGCAGCTTAGGTGGGTCACCTCCTTCCTACGAGCAGTACTTC. Its protein is CASSLGGSPPSYEQYF. This rearrangement joins TRBV7-2 to TRBJ2-7; D gene uncertain. Trimming stripped 1 base from V and 1 base from J, with 14 bases between. Germline values: CDR1 SGHTA, CDR2 FQGNSA. This CDR3 is 16 amino acids long.

This chain's CDR3 is CASSWERTGYEETQYF. The CDR3 DNA is TGCGCCAGCAGTTGGGAAAGGACAGGGTACGAAGAGACCCAGTACTTC. The chain has TRBV5-1 and TRBJ2-5; the match to TRBD1 covers 8 bases. Trimming took 5 bases from V and 3 from J; bases not matched to a gene: 12. CDR3 length equals 16 residues. CDR1 is SGHRS, CDR2 YFSETQ, per germline.

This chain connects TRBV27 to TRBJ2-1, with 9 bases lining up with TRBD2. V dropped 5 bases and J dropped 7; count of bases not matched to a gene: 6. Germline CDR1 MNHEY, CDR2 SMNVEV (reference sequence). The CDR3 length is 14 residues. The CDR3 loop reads CASSRGGAKNEQFF. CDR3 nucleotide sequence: TGTGCCAGCAGTCGCGGGGGGGCCAAGAATGAGCAGTTCTTC.

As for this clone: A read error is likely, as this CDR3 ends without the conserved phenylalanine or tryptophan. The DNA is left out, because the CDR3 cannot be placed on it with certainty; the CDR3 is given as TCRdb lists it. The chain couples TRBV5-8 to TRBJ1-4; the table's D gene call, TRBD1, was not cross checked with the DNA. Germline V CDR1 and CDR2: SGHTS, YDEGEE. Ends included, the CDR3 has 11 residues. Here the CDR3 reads CASSIVTGPVL.

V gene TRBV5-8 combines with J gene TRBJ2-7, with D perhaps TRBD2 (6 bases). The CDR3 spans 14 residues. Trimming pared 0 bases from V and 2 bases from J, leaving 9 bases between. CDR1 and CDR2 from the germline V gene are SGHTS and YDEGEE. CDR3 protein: CASSLGGTAYEQYF. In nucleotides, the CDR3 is TGTGCCAGCAGCTTGGGAGGGACTGCCTACGAGCAGTACTTC.

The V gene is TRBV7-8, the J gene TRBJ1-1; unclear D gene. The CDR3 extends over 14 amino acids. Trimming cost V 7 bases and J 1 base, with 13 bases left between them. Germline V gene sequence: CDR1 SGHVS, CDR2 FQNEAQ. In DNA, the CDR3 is TGTGCCAGCACCGAGAACAATTGGAACACTGAAGCTTTCTTT. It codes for CASTENNWNTEAFF. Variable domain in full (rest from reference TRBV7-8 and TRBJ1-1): GAGVSQSPRYKVAKRGQDVALRCDPISGHVSLFWYQQALGQGPEFLTYFQNEAQLDKSGLPSDRFFAERPEGSVSTLKIQRTQQEDSAVYLCASTENNWNTEAFFGQGTRLTVV.

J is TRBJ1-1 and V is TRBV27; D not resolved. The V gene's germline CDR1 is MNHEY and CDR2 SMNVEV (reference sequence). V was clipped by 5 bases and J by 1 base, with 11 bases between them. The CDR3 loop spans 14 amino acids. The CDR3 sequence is CASSTLLENTEAFF. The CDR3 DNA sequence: TGTGCCAGCAGTACCCTGTTAGAGAACACTGAAGCTTTCTTT.

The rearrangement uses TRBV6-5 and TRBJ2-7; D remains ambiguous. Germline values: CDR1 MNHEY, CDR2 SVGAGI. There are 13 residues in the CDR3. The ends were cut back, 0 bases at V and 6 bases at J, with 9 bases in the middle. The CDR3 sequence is CASSYSDSAEQYF. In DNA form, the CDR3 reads TGTGCCAGCAGTTACTCAGACTCCGCCGAGCAGTACTTC.

The CDR3 coding sequence is TGTGCCAGCAGCCCCGACCCTCCCGCAGGGGGGAGGCACGAGCAGTACTTC. Residues: CASSPDPPAGGRHEQYF. The chain uses TRBV11-3 and TRBJ2-7; weak D call: TRBD1 (7 bases). Germline CDR1 SGHNT, CDR2 YENEEA. The ends were cut back, 5 bases at V and 5 bases at J, with 25 bases in the middle. CDR3 length: 17 residues.

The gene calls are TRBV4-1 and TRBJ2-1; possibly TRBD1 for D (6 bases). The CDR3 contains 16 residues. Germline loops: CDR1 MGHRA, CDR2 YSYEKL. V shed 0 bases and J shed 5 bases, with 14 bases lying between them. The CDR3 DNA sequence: TGCGCCAGCAGCCAAGATAGGGGCAGGGGAAACAATGAGCAGTTCTTC. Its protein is CASSQDRGRGNNEQFF.

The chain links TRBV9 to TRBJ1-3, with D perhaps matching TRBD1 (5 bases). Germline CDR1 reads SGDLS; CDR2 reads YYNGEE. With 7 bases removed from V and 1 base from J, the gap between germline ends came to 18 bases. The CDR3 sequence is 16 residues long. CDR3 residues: CASSWGVQVSGNTIYF. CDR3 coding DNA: TGTGCCAGCTCGTGGGGAGTACAGGTGTCTGGAAACACCATATATTTT.

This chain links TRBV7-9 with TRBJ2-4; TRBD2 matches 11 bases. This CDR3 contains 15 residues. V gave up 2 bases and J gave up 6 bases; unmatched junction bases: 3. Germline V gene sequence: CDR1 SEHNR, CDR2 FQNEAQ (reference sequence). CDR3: CASSLLTSGRNIQYF. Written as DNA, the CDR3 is TGTGCCAGCAGCTTACTAACTAGCGGGAGAAACATTCAGTACTTC.

The CDR3 bases are TGTGCCAGCAGTGAATCGGCAGGCCTGAAAGCTTTCTTT. Residues: CASSESAGLKAFF. The V and J genes are TRBV2 and TRBJ1-1; D ambiguous. V dropped 2 bases and J dropped 9 bases, with 13 bases sitting between them. Germline CDR1 and CDR2: SNHLY and FYNNEI. This CDR3 has 13 amino acids. Based on the CDR3 plus reference TRBV2 and TRBJ1-1, the full variable domain is EPEVTQTPSHQVTQMGQEVILRCVPISNHLYFYWYRQILGQKVEFLVSFYNNEISEKSEIFDDQFSVERPDGSNFTLKIRSTKLEDSAMYFCASSESAGLKAFFGQGTRLTVV.

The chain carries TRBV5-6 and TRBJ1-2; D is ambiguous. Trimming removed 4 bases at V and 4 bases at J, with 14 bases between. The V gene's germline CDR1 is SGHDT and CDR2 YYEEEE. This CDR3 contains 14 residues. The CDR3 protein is CASSLLDGLYGYTF. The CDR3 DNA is TGTGCCAGCAGCCTTTTAGACGGCCTCTATGGCTACACCTTC. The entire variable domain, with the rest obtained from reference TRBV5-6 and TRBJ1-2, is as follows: DAGVTQSPTHLIKTRGQQVTLRCSPKSGHDTVSWYQQALGQGPQFIFQYYEEEERQRGNFPDRFSGHQFPNYSSELNVNALLLGDSALYLCASSLLDGLYGYTFGSGTRLTVV.

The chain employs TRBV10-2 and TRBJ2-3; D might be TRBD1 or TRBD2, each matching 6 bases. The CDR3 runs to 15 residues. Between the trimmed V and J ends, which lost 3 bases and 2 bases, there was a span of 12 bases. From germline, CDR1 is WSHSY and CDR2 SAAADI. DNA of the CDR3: TGCGCCAGCAGTGATATGGGGGGCTACACAGATACGCAGTATTTT. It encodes CASSDMGGYTDTQYF.

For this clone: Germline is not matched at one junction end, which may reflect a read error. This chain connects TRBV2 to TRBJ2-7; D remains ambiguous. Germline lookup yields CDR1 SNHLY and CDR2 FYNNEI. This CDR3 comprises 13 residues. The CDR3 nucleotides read TGTGCCAGCCTAGACGGGTTCTCCCACGAGCAGTACTTC. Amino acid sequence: CASLDGFSHEQYF.

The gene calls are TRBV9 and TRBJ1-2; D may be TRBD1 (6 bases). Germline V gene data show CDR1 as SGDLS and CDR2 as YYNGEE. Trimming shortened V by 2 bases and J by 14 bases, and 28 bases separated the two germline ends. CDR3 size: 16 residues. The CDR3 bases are TGTGCCAGCAGCGTTGGAGGACAGCCTTTCTCCTTGGGGGTGACCTTC. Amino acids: CASSVGGQPFSLGVTF.